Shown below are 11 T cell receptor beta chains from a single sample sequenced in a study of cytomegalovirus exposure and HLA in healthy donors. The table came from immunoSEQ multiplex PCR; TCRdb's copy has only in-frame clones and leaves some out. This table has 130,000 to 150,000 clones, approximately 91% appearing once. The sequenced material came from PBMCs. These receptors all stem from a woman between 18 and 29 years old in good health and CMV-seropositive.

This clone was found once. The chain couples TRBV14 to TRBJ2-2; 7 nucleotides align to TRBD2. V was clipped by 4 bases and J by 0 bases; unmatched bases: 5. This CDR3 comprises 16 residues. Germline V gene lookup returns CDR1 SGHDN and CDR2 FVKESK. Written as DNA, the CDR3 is TGTGCCAGCAGCCGAATAGCGGGTTCGAACACCGGGGAGCTGTTTTTT. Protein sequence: CASSRIAGSNTGELFF.

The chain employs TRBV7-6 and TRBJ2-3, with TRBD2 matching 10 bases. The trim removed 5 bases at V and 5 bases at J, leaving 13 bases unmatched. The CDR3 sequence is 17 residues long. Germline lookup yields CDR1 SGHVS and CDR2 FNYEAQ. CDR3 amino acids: CASSTRTSGPLGDTQYF. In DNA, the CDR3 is TGTGCCAGCAGCACCCGGACTAGCGGACCATTGGGAGATACGCAGTATTTT. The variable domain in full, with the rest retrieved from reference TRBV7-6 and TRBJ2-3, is GAGVSQSPRYKVTKRGQDVALRCDPISGHVSLYWYRQALGQGPEFLTYFNYEAQQDKSGLPNDRFSAERPEGSISTLTIQRTEQRDSAMYRCASSTRTSGPLGDTQYFGPGTRLTVL.

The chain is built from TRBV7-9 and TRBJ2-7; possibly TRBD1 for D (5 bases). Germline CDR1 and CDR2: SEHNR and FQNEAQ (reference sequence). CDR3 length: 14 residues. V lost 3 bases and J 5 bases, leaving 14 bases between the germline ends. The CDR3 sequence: CASSLKDTGDEQYF. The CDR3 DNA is TGTGCCAGCAGCTTGAAGGACACCGGCGACGAGCAGTACTTC.

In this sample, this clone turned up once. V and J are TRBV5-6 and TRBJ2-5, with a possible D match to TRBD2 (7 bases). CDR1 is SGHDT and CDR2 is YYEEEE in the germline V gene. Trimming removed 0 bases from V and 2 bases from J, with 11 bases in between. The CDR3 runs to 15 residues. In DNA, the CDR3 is TGTGCCAGCAGCTTGGTGGGGGGGCGTCAAGAGACCCAGTACTTC. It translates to CASSLVGGRQETQYF. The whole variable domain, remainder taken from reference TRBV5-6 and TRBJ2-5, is DAGVTQSPTHLIKTRGQQVTLRCSPKSGHDTVSWYQQALGQGPQFIFQYYEEEERQRGNFPDRFSGHQFPNYSSELNVNALLLGDSALYLCASSLVGGRQETQYFGPGTRLLVL.

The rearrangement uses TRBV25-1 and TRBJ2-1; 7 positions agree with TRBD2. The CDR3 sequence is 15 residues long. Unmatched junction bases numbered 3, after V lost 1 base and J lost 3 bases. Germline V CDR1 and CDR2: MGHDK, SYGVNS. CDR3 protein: CASSESPSGYNEQFF. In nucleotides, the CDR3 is TGTGCCAGCAGTGAATCCCCTAGCGGCTACAATGAGCAGTTCTTC.

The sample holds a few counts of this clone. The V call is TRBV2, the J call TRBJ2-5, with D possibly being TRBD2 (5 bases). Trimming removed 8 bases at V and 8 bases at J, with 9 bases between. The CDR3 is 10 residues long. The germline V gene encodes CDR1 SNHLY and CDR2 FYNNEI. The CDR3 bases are TGTGCCAGCTCAGAGGGCACCCAGTACTTC. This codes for CASSEGTQYF.

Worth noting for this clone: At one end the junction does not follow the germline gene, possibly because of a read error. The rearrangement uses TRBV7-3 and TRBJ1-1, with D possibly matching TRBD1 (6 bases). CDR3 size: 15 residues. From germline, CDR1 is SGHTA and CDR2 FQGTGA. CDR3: CASSVTGTPNTEAFF. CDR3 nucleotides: TGTGCCAGCAGCGTAACCGGGACACCGAACACTGAAGCTTTCTTT.

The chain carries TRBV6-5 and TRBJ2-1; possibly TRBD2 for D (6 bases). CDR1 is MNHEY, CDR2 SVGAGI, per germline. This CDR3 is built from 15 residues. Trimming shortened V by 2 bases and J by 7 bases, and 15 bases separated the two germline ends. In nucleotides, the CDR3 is TGTGCCAGCAGTTACCTCGGGACTTACGCAAATGAGCAGTTCTTC. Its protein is CASSYLGTYANEQFF.

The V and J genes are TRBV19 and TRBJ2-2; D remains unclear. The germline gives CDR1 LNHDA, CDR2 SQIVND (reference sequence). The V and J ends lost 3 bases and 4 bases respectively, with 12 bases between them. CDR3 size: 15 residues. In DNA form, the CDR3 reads TGTGCCAGTAGTATTTCTAGTCCGGGCACCGGGGAGCTGTTTTTT. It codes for CASSISSPGTGELFF.

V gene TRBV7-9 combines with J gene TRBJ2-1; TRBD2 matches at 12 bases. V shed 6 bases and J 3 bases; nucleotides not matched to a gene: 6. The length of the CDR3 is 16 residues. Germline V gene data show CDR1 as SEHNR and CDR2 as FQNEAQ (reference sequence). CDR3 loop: CASRSLAGGIYNEQFF. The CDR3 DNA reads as TGTGCCAGCAGGTCGCTAGCGGGAGGGATCTACAATGAGCAGTTCTTC.

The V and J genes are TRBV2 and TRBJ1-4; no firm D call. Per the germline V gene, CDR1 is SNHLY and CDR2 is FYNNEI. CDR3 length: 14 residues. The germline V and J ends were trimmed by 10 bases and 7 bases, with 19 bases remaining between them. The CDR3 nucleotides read TGTGCCATCCAATCCCGGGCCGCGGGTGAAAAACTGTTTTTT. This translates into CAIQSRAAGEKLFF.